This is a list of T cell receptor beta chains from one sample in a study of long-term antiretroviral therapy in people with HIV. The table came from immunoSEQ multiplex PCR; TCRdb's copy has only in-frame clones and leaves some out. The data hold more than 20,000 clones, with around 82% observed a single time. This sample comprised unsorted PBMCs, obtained 3 years after starting antiretroviral therapy. All receptors come from a man younger than 30 with HIV. Both conserved end residues are part of each CDR3. The D gene is left open where the match is weak.

TRBV7-3	TRBJ2-1	TRBD2	TGTGCCAGCTCCTCGGGGACTAGCAGATCTAATGAGCAGTTCTTC	CASSSGTSRSNEQFF
TRBV6-1	TRBJ2-3	.	TGTGCCAGCAGTGAAGCGCCAGGGGATACGCAGTATTTT	CASSEAPGDTQYF
TRBV28	TRBJ1-5	.	TGTGCCAGCAGGCTTCAAGGGTTAGCCAATCAGCCCCAGCATTTT	CASRLQGLANQPQHF
TRBV4-2	TRBJ1-4	TRBD1	TGTGCCAGCAGCCTAAACACAGGGGTTACTAATGAAAAACTGTTTTTT	CASSLNTGVTNEKLFF
TRBV6-1	TRBJ2-7	TRBD2	TGTGCCAGCAGTGTCCTAGCGGGGGGTACCTACGAGCAGTACTTC	CASSVLAGGTYEQYF
TRBV4-2	TRBJ1-5	.	TGTGCCAGCAGCCAAGTAGACCAGGGCGAGCAGCCCCAGCATTTT	CASSQVDQGEQPQHF
TRBV9	TRBJ2-1	TRBD1	TGTGCCAGCAGTAGACAGGGCAACTCCTACAATGAGCAGTTCTTC	CASSRQGNSYNEQFF
TRBV9	TRBJ2-2	TRBD1	TGTGCCAGCAGCGCCCGACAGGGCTCGAACGGGGAGCTGTTTTTT	CASSARQGSNGELFF
TRBV2	TRBJ1-2	.	TGTGCCAGTCGGGCGGCCACAAACCTCGATGACTATGGCTACACCTTC	CASRAATNLDDYGYTF
TRBV30	TRBJ1-5	.	TGTGCCTGGAGTGTACAGGGAGATCAGCCCCAGCATTTT	CAWSVQGDQPQHF